A selection of T cell receptor beta chains follows, all from one sample in a study of technical replicates of blood from several donors. This table comes from immunoSEQ multiplex PCR, and its TCRdb copy is limited to in-frame clones, with some not included. The sample holds just under 85,000 clones, over 85% seen once. The specimen sequenced was T cells isolated from PBMCs. These receptors all stem from a human donor in good health. Each CDR3 is given with its conserved first and last residue. Each record gives: clone size, V gene, D gene, J gene, CDR3 DNA, CDR3 protein. A D gene is named only where the DNA matches it firmly. Rows may omit the clone size; those that give it use once, few, many or a size class.

clone size: -
V gene: TRBV29-1
D gene: TRBD1
J gene: TRBJ2-1
CDR3 DNA: TGCAGCGTTGGGACAGGGGGCAAGGTCTACAATGAGCAGTTCTTC
CDR3 protein: CSVGTGGKVYNEQFF

clone size: -
V gene: TRBV2
D gene: -
J gene: TRBJ1-4
CDR3 DNA: TGTGCCAGCACTGAGAGAATCCTGGGGGCAAGATCCCCAACTAATGAAAAACTGTTTTTT
CDR3 protein: CASTERILGARSPTNEKLFF

clone size: -
V gene: TRBV6-1
D gene: -
J gene: TRBJ2-2
CDR3 DNA: TGTGCCAGCAGTGAATGGGGGGGGCCGGCCGGGGAGCTGTTTTTT
CDR3 protein: CASSEWGGPAGELFF

clone size: -
V gene: TRBV5-1
D gene: -
J gene: TRBJ2-2
CDR3 DNA: TGCGCCAGCAGCGTTTACAGGGAAGGAACCGGGGAGCTGTTTTTT
CDR3 protein: CASSVYREGTGELFF

clone size: -
V gene: TRBV5-1
D gene: TRBD2
J gene: TRBJ2-2
CDR3 DNA: TGCGCCAGCACCTCTAGCGGGGGGGCCGAGACCGGGGAGCTGTTTTTT
CDR3 protein: CASTSSGGAETGELFF

clone size: -
V gene: TRBV6-5
D gene: -
J gene: TRBJ1-5
CDR3 DNA: TGTGCCAGCAGTTACCGAGAGAGCAATCAGCCCCAGCATTTT
CDR3 protein: CASSYRESNQPQHF

clone size: -
V gene: TRBV12-5
D gene: TRBD2
J gene: TRBJ2-5
CDR3 DNA: TGTGCTAGTGGTTTGGGTACCGGGGGAGCGGGGAAGCAAGAGACCCAGTACTTC
CDR3 protein: CASGLGTGGAGKQETQYF

clone size: -
V gene: TRBV7-9
D gene: -
J gene: TRBJ2-5
CDR3 DNA: TGTGCCAGCAGCCTCACAAATGCGGGGGAGACCCAGTACTTC
CDR3 protein: CASSLTNAGETQYF

clone size: -
V gene: TRBV7-2
D gene: -
J gene: TRBJ2-1
CDR3 DNA: TGTGCCAGCAGCCTCTGGGGGCACAATGAGCAGTTCTTC
CDR3 protein: CASSLWGHNEQFF

clone size: -
V gene: TRBV19
D gene: -
J gene: TRBJ2-1
CDR3 DNA: TGTGCCAGTAATTCGGGGAGTACGCTGTACAATGAGCAGTTCTTC
CDR3 protein: CASNSGSTLYNEQFF

clone size: once
V gene: TRBV15
D gene: -
J gene: TRBJ1-5
CDR3 DNA: TGTGCCACCAGCAGAGAGGGGGCCAATCAGCCCCAGCATTTT
CDR3 protein: CATSREGANQPQHF

clone size: -
V gene: TRBV25-1
D gene: -
J gene: TRBJ2-3
CDR3 DNA: TGTGCCAGCAGTGACGGGGACATTTTCACAGATACGCAGTATTTT
CDR3 protein: CASSDGDIFTDTQYF

clone size: -
V gene: TRBV6-5
D gene: -
J gene: TRBJ1-1
CDR3 DNA: TGTGCCAGCACCCTACTGACAGGGAACACTGAAGCTTTCTTT
CDR3 protein: CASTLLTGNTEAFF

clone size: -
V gene: TRBV28
D gene: TRBD2
J gene: TRBJ2-7
CDR3 DNA: TGTGCCAGCAGTTTAAGGTATCTGGGCGGGAGGGCCGTCGACGAGCAGTACTTC
CDR3 protein: CASSLRYLGGRAVDEQYF

clone size: -
V gene: TRBV7-7
D gene: TRBD1
J gene: TRBJ2-2
CDR3 DNA: TGTGCTAGCAGCTCTGACAGGGTTTCCGGGGAGCTGTTTTTT
CDR3 protein: CASSSDRVSGELFF

clone size: once
V gene: TRBV6-5
D gene: -
J gene: TRBJ2-7
CDR3 DNA: TGTGCCAGCAGTTACGGTGAATCGGGGGAGCAGTACTTC
CDR3 protein: CASSYGESGEQYF

clone size: once
V gene: TRBV2
D gene: -
J gene: TRBJ1-1
CDR3 DNA: TGTGCCAGCAGTGAATTGGGTGGAGTAGGCACTGAAGCTTTCTTT
CDR3 protein: CASSELGGVGTEAFF

clone size: -
V gene: TRBV28
D gene: TRBD1
J gene: TRBJ1-1
CDR3 DNA: TGTGCCAGCAGTCCGTTACTTGGACAGGGGACCACTGAAGCTTTCTTT
CDR3 protein: CASSPLLGQGTTEAFF

clone size: medium-sized
V gene: TRBV10-1
D gene: -
J gene: TRBJ1-1
CDR3 DNA: TGCGCCAGCAGTGAGAGAGGTGGCACTGAAGCTTTCTTT
CDR3 protein: CASSERGGTEAFF

clone size: -
V gene: TRBV6-5
D gene: -
J gene: TRBJ2-2
CDR3 DNA: TGTGCCAGCAGTTACGAGGGTCACACCGGGGAGCTGTTTTTT
CDR3 protein: CASSYEGHTGELFF

clone size: -
V gene: TRBV5-5
D gene: -
J gene: TRBJ1-5
CDR3 DNA: TGTGCCAGCACCCCGGGCAGGGGCGGGTATAGCAATCAGCCCCAGCATTTT
CDR3 protein: CASTPGRGGYSNQPQHF

clone size: -
V gene: TRBV10-2
D gene: -
J gene: TRBJ1-1
CDR3 DNA: TGCGCCAGCAGTCCTAGGGGCCGAGCTTTCTTT
CDR3 protein: CASSPRGRAFF

clone size: -
V gene: TRBV28
D gene: TRBD2
J gene: TRBJ2-3
CDR3 DNA: TGTGCCAGCAGTTTAGGGCAGCGGGAGGACGATACGCAGTATTTT
CDR3 protein: CASSLGQREDDTQYF

clone size: few
V gene: TRBV6-5
D gene: TRBD2
J gene: TRBJ2-7
CDR3 DNA: TGTGCCAGCAGGTCCGCGGGACTAGAGCACGAGCAGTACTTC
CDR3 protein: CASRSAGLEHEQYF

clone size: -
V gene: TRBV28
D gene: TRBD1
J gene: TRBJ1-5
CDR3 DNA: TGTGCCAGCAGTTTCTACAGGGGAACAAATCAGCCCCAGCATTTT
CDR3 protein: CASSFYRGTNQPQHF

clone size: few
V gene: TRBV6-1
D gene: TRBD2
J gene: TRBJ2-1
CDR3 DNA: TGTGCCAGCAGTGAGGGTAGCGGGAGCGATTACAATGAGCAGTTCTTC
CDR3 protein: CASSEGSGSDYNEQFF

clone size: -
V gene: TRBV5-1
D gene: TRBD1
J gene: TRBJ2-4
CDR3 DNA: TGCGCCAGCAGCTTCTCCAGGACAGGGGTCGCCAAAAACATTCAGTACTTC
CDR3 protein: CASSFSRTGVAKNIQYF

clone size: -
V gene: TRBV5-6
D gene: TRBD2
J gene: TRBJ2-1
CDR3 DNA: TGTGCCAGCAGCTTGTACGCGGGAGCTGTCGTCGATGAGCAGTTCTTC
CDR3 protein: CASSLYAGAVVDEQFF

clone size: -
V gene: TRBV5-4
D gene: TRBD1
J gene: TRBJ2-7
CDR3 DNA: TGTGCCAGCAGCCGACAGGGTCCAGGATTGTACGAGCAGTACTTC
CDR3 protein: CASSRQGPGLYEQYF

clone size: -
V gene: TRBV7-9
D gene: TRBD1
J gene: TRBJ2-1
CDR3 DNA: TGTGCCAGCAGCTTAGGCATTCTCGGGACAGGGGCCTACAATGAGCAGTTCTTC
CDR3 protein: CASSLGILGTGAYNEQFF

clone size: -
V gene: TRBV28
D gene: -
J gene: TRBJ1-4
CDR3 DNA: TGTGCCAGCAGTTTAGGGGTCGGGGGTAGGGAAAAACTGTTTTTT
CDR3 protein: CASSLGVGGREKLFF

clone size: -
V gene: TRBV2
D gene: -
J gene: TRBJ2-5
CDR3 DNA: TGTGCCAGCAAAACACAAGAGACCCAGTACTTC
CDR3 protein: CASKTQETQYF

clone size: -
V gene: TRBV18
D gene: -
J gene: TRBJ1-2
CDR3 DNA: TGTGCCAGCTCACCACGGTACAATCCTCTTAACTATGGCTACACCTTC
CDR3 protein: CASSPRYNPLNYGYTF

clone size: -
V gene: TRBV10-3
D gene: -
J gene: TRBJ1-2
CDR3 DNA: TGTGCCATCAGTGAGCAACGAGCTGGCTACACCTTC
CDR3 protein: CAISEQRAGYTF

clone size: -
V gene: TRBV2
D gene: -
J gene: TRBJ1-1
CDR3 DNA: TGTGCCAGCAGTGAAGCGTGGGGAACAGGGATGAACACTGAAGCTTTCTTT
CDR3 protein: CASSEAWGTGMNTEAFF

clone size: -
V gene: TRBV9
D gene: -
J gene: TRBJ2-3
CDR3 DNA: TGTGCCAGCAGTATATCATCTCCGGGACATAGCACAGATACGCAGTATTTT
CDR3 protein: CASSISSPGHSTDTQYF

clone size: -
V gene: TRBV7-7
D gene: -
J gene: TRBJ2-3
CDR3 DNA: TGTGCTAGCAGCTTAGCCCGGACAGCAGGCACAGATACGCAGTATTTT
CDR3 protein: CASSLARTAGTDTQYF

clone size: -
V gene: TRBV7-9
D gene: TRBD1
J gene: TRBJ2-5
CDR3 DNA: TGTGCCAGCAGCGAAGACAGGGTTTTTGGGACCCAGTACTTC
CDR3 protein: CASSEDRVFGTQYF

clone size: -
V gene: TRBV6-5
D gene: TRBD2
J gene: TRBJ2-7
CDR3 DNA: TGTGCCAGCAGTTACTTAGCGGGAGGGGGCGAGCAGTACTTC
CDR3 protein: CASSYLAGGGEQYF

clone size: -
V gene: TRBV28
D gene: -
J gene: TRBJ2-7
CDR3 DNA: TGTGCCAGCAGTTTTACGGGGGTTCGGCAGTACTTC
CDR3 protein: CASSFTGVRQYF

clone size: few
V gene: TRBV27
D gene: -
J gene: TRBJ1-1
CDR3 DNA: TGTGCCAGCAGTCGGCGGGAGAACACTGAAGCTTTCTTT
CDR3 protein: CASSRRENTEAFF

clone size: once
V gene: TRBV5-4
D gene: TRBD2
J gene: TRBJ2-3
CDR3 DNA: TGTGCCAGCAGCTTGGAAGCGGGGGGGCCAGATACGCAGTATTTT
CDR3 protein: CASSLEAGGPDTQYF

clone size: -
V gene: TRBV10-3
D gene: TRBD1
J gene: TRBJ1-4
CDR3 DNA: TGTGCCATCAGACTGGGACAGGCAACTAATGAAAAACTGTTTTTT
CDR3 protein: CAIRLGQATNEKLFF

clone size: once
V gene: TRBV27
D gene: TRBD1
J gene: TRBJ1-2
CDR3 DNA: TGTGCCAGCAGTTCGCCGGGACAGGGTTTCAATGGCTACACCTTC
CDR3 protein: CASSSPGQGFNGYTF

clone size: once
V gene: TRBV4-2
D gene: -
J gene: TRBJ1-2
CDR3 DNA: TGTGCCAGCAGCCAAGATCCCGTTTATGGCTACACCTTC
CDR3 protein: CASSQDPVYGYTF

clone size: -
V gene: TRBV21-1
D gene: -
J gene: TRBJ2-7
CDR3 DNA: TGTGCCAGCGCCATGGGGCGGCAGTACTTC
CDR3 protein: CASAMGRQYF

clone size: -
V gene: TRBV5-5
D gene: -
J gene: TRBJ1-3
CDR3 DNA: TGTGCCAGCAGCTTGGTCACAGGGTCGGCCGGAAACACCATATATTTT
CDR3 protein: CASSLVTGSAGNTIYF

clone size: -
V gene: TRBV9
D gene: -
J gene: TRBJ2-1
CDR3 DNA: TGTGCCAGCAGCGTAGGGGGGCATGAGCAGTTCTTC
CDR3 protein: CASSVGGHEQFF

clone size: -
V gene: TRBV2
D gene: -
J gene: TRBJ2-2
CDR3 DNA: TGTGCCAGCAGTGAAAGTACTGCTCGTAACACCGGGGAGCTGTTTTTT
CDR3 protein: CASSESTARNTGELFF

clone size: -
V gene: TRBV4-1
D gene: TRBD2
J gene: TRBJ2-1
CDR3 DNA: TGCGCCAGCAGCCAAGATCAGGAAGCGGGGGAGCAGTTCTTC
CDR3 protein: CASSQDQEAGEQFF

clone size: -
V gene: TRBV28
D gene: TRBD1
J gene: TRBJ2-7
CDR3 DNA: TGTGCCAGCACCCTCGACAGGGGAGATTCCTACGAGCAGTACTTC
CDR3 protein: CASTLDRGDSYEQYF

clone size: -
V gene: TRBV27
D gene: TRBD1
J gene: TRBJ2-1
CDR3 DNA: TGTGCCAGCAGCCGGACAGGGACCTACAATGAGCAGTTCTTC
CDR3 protein: CASSRTGTYNEQFF

clone size: once
V gene: TRBV11-2
D gene: -
J gene: TRBJ1-3
CDR3 DNA: TGTGCCAGCAGCCCAGTGGGACCTCAGGGGTTAGCTGGAAACACCATATATTTT
CDR3 protein: CASSPVGPQGLAGNTIYF

clone size: -
V gene: TRBV19
D gene: -
J gene: TRBJ1-2
CDR3 DNA: TGTGCCGGGAGCCCGAGCGGTGTTGGCTATGGCTACACCTTC
CDR3 protein: CAGSPSGVGYGYTF

clone size: -
V gene: TRBV7-9
D gene: TRBD2
J gene: TRBJ2-1
CDR3 DNA: TGTGCCAGCAGCTTAGAAGGAAAGCGGGGGGGGGTTGAGCAGTTCTTC
CDR3 protein: CASSLEGKRGGVEQFF

clone size: -
V gene: TRBV28
D gene: TRBD2
J gene: TRBJ2-1
CDR3 DNA: TGTGCCAGCAGGCAGCCGGGACTAGCGGGAAATGAGCAGTTCTTC
CDR3 protein: CASRQPGLAGNEQFF